The 15 T cell receptor beta chains in this list originate from one sample, sequenced in a study of CD8 T cells in ankylosing spondylitis. TCRdb independently ran MiXCR on the 5' RACE reads; one entry per CDR3 protein. This table holds around 320,000 distinct CDR3 sequences, around 20% found once. The sequenced sample was blood, either unsorted or a sorted T cell fraction (not recorded which). All receptors derive from a female donor with ankylosing spondylitis or in good health (not recorded which).

V usage is TRBV7-2 and J usage is TRBJ2-1; D remains unclear. The CDR3 consists of 15 residues. Trimming cost V 5 bases and J 10 bases, with 21 bases left between them. Germline loops: CDR1 SGHTA, CDR2 FQGNSA. CDR3: CASSRIRAQNREQFF. The CDR3 nucleotides are TGTGCCAGCAGCCGTATCCGGGCTCAGAACCGGGAGCAGTTCTTC.

This rearrangement joins TRBV18 to TRBJ2-2, with D perhaps TRBD1 or TRBD2 (5 bases each). CDR3 length: 15 amino acids. Germline V gives CDR1 KGHSH, CDR2 LQKENI. The V gene lost 3 bases and the J gene lost 3 bases, with 11 bases spanning the gap. In DNA, the CDR3 is TGTGCCAGCTCACCTGGGGGTCGGGACACCGGGGAGCTGTTTTTT. Protein sequence: CASSPGGRDTGELFF.

The rearrangement joins TRBV15 to TRBJ1-1, with D uncertain. The CDR3 sequence is 15 residues long. Germline-derived CDR1 and CDR2 are LNHNV and YYDKDF (reference sequence). Trimming took off 5 bases at V and 0 bases at J, with 13 bases between the two ends. The CDR3 bases are TGTGCCACCAGCGGAAGAGGGAGGCTGAACACTGAAGCTTTCTTT. Protein product: CATSGRGRLNTEAFF.

This clonotype was counted a single time. The chain recombines TRBV18 with TRBJ2-5; D perhaps matches TRBD1 (6 bases). The CDR3 contains 14 residues. Germline values: CDR1 KGHSH, CDR2 LQKENI. With 4 bases removed from V and 4 bases from J, the gap between germline ends came to 13 bases. CDR3 region: CASSLTGQGETQYF. Here the CDR3 DNA reads TGTGCCAGCTCACTAACAGGGCAGGGAGAGACCCAGTACTTC.

The chain employs TRBV20-1 and TRBJ1-1; TRBD1 matches 9 bases. J was trimmed by 3 bases and V by 2 bases; bases with no gene match: 1. Germline-derived CDR1 and CDR2 are DFQATT and SNEGSKA (reference sequence). The CDR3 is 13 residues long. CDR3 nucleotides: TGCAGTGCTAGAAACAGGGGGCACACTGAAGCTTTCTTT. Its protein is CSARNRGHTEAFF.

This clonotype was detected only a few times. The rearrangement links TRBV20-1 to TRBJ1-1; possibly TRBD1 for D (5 bases). V lost 1 base to trimming and J lost 2 bases, with 14 bases between them. This CDR3 is 15 amino acids long. The germline V gene has CDR1 DFQATT and CDR2 SNEGSKA (reference sequence). CDR3 nucleotide sequence: TGCAGTGCTAGAGGGCTTAGGGGTAGAAACACTGAAGCTTTCTTT. It is translated as CSARGLRGRNTEAFF.

The sample holds a few counts of this clonotype. The genes are TRBV6-1 and TRBJ2-3; no clear D gene. Trimming took 4 bases from V and 2 from J, leaving 4 bases between them. The CDR3 runs to 12 residues. CDR1 and CDR2 from the germline V gene are MNHNS and SASEGT. CDR3 in DNA: TGTGCCAGCAGTGCCTACACAGATACGCAGTATTTT. It codes for CASSAYTDTQYF.

In its sample, this clonotype was seen a few times. The gene calls are TRBV12-3 or TRBV12-4 and TRBJ2-7; D might be TRBD2 (6 bases). This CDR3 comprises 15 residues. V lost 6 bases and J lost 2, with 17 bases in between. DNA of the CDR3: TGTGCCAGCAGCCCCGGGACTCGGACCCCCTACGAGCAGTACTTC. Its protein is CASSPGTRTPYEQYF.

This clonotype was observed a handful of times. V usage is TRBV6-2 or TRBV6-3 and J usage is TRBJ2-1, with 8 nucleotides matching TRBD2. Trimming removed 0 bases from V and 9 bases from J; junction bases left unmatched: 10. Germline V gene data show CDR1 as MNHEY and CDR2 as SVGEGT. The CDR3 is 16 residues long. In nucleotides, the CDR3 is TGTGCCAGCAGTTACTCAGGGGTAGCGGGAACGGTTGAGCAGTTCTTC. Its protein is CASSYSGVAGTVEQFF.

This clonotype was observed a few times. The rearrangement uses TRBV5-1 and TRBJ2-1, with unresolved D. With 2 bases removed from V and 5 bases from J, the gap between germline ends came to 8 bases. CDR1 is SGHRS, CDR2 YFSETQ, per germline. The length of the CDR3 is 13 residues. The CDR3 bases are TGCGCCAGCAGCTTTACAAAAAACAATGAGCAGTTCTTC. Translated, it gives CASSFTKNNEQFF.

The rearrangement links TRBV6-6 to TRBJ2-2; D gene unclear. This CDR3 is 13 amino acids long. CDR1 MNHNY and CDR2 SVGAGI come from the germline V gene (reference sequence). Deletions cut 5 bases from V and 2 bases from J, with 6 bases between. DNA for the CDR3: TGTGCCAGCAGTCAATCTAACACCGGGGAGCTGTTTTTT. Amino acid sequence: CASSQSNTGELFF.

This clonotype was detected only a few times. The chain is built from TRBV6-2 or TRBV6-3 and TRBJ2-1; 12 bases align to TRBD2. Germline V gene sequence: CDR1 MNHEY, CDR2 SVGEGT. CDR3 length: 14 amino acids. V lost 4 bases, J lost 6 bases, and 1 base stayed unmatched. The chain's CDR3 is CASSSSGRVNEQFF. The DNA of the CDR3 is TGTGCCAGCAGTTCTAGCGGGAGGGTCAATGAGCAGTTCTTC.

The J gene is TRBJ2-1, the V gene TRBV5-1, with 9 nucleotides matching TRBD2. V was clipped by 4 bases and J by 2 bases; unmatched bases: 4. Per germline, CDR1 SGHRS and CDR2 YFSETQ. The CDR3 contains 15 residues. CDR3 nucleotide sequence: TGCGCCAGCAGCATAGCGGGAGAACCCTACAATGAGCAGTTCTTC. It translates to CASSIAGEPYNEQFF. The full variable domain, rest sourced from reference TRBV5-1 and TRBJ2-1, is KAGVTQTPRYLIKTRGQQVTLSCSPISGHRSVSWYQQTPGQGLQFLFEYFSETQRNKGNFPGRFSGRQFSNSRSEMNVSTLELGDSALYLCASSIAGEPYNEQFFGPGTRLTVL.

This chain links TRBV5-1 with TRBJ2-3; 8 positions match TRBD2. This CDR3 spans 16 amino acids. Germline CDR1 SGHRS, CDR2 YFSETQ. V shed 4 bases and J 3 bases; nucleotides not matched to a gene: 10. The CDR3 is CASSQGLGVRTDTQYF. The CDR3 DNA sequence: TGCGCCAGCAGCCAGGGACTAGGGGTACGAACAGATACGCAGTATTTT.

This clonotype turned up a few times. DNA for the CDR3: TGCGCCAGCAGCCAAACAGAAAATTCACCCCTCCACTTT. The encoded protein is CASSQTENSPLHF. This chain connects TRBV4-3 to TRBJ1-6, with D unclear. Trimming took off 2 bases at V and 7 bases at J, with 6 bases between the two ends. The germline V gene has CDR1 LGHNA and CDR2 YSLEER. This CDR3 region has 13 residues.